Sequencing of this TCR beta chain was carried out in a study of T cells in tuberculosis. As for the study in general: Sequenced TCRs come from CD1B-GMM tetramer-binding T cells.

After thawing and overnight rest, PBMC were stained with GMM-loaded CD1B tetramer, viability dye and anti-CD3 for sorting. CD1B tetramers were loaded with Rhodococcus equi-derived C32 glucose monomycolate. Each donor contributed roughly 96,000 sorted tetramer-negative cells. The assay was immunoSEQ multiplex PCR, and TCRdb's table has in-frame clones only and misses some. This repertoire shows roughly 92,000 clones, roughly 93% found once; its top ten account for around 2%. Study outcomes and limitations: Some low-affinity tetramer-binding T cells may be absent from this sample.

Unmatched junction bases numbered 6, after V lost 5 bases and J lost 3 bases. This CDR3 has 15 residues. In germline, CDR1 is MNHNS, CDR2 SASEGT. The clonotype comes from an adult woman with latent tuberculosis. Sequenced: CD1b-GMM tetramer-negative cells sorted from PBMCs. The J gene is TRBJ1-1, the V gene TRBV6-1; 10 positions agree with TRBD1. The CDR3 spells CASSPTGTGDTEAFF. The CDR3 DNA is TGTGCCAGCAGTCCTACCGGGACAGGGGACACTGAAGCTTTCTTT.